This T cell receptor beta chain was recovered during a study of blood T cell repertoires in COVID-19. Trimming shortened V by 5 bases and J by 2 bases, and 9 bases separated the two germline ends. Germline CDR1 reads SQVTM; CDR2 reads ANQGSEA. This CDR3 comprises 13 residues. The assay was immunoSEQ multiplex PCR, and TCRdb's table has in-frame clones only and misses some. This sample yields roughly 210,000 clones, of which around 87% are seen a single time; roughly 7.2% belongs to the top ten. Clinical history reported by participants formed the basis on which cohorts were assigned. This sequence was found in a young man in a cohort exposed to, infected with or recovered from COVID-19 (not recorded which). The sample taken for sequencing was PBMCs or T cells enriched from blood (not recorded which). The rearrangement uses TRBV29-1 and TRBJ2-2, with D perhaps matching TRBD2 (6 bases). The CDR3 loop is CSVLADNTGELFF. The DNA of the CDR3 is TGCAGCGTTTTAGCGGACAACACCGGGGAGCTGTTTTTT.